These 5 T cell receptor beta chains originate from one sample sequenced in a study of identifying expanded T cells in peripheral blood. Using immunoSEQ multiplex PCR, the repertoire was profiled, and TCRdb retains in-frame clones only, with some absent. The sample yields around 91,000 clones, about nine tenths seen once. Sequences were obtained from blood. Receptors originate from a person aged 18 to 69 in good health.

Sample share makes this clone medium-sized. This rearrangement joins TRBV4-2 to TRBJ2-7; D is undetermined. The V gene's germline CDR1 is LGHNA and CDR2 YNFKEQ. This CDR3 comprises 15 residues. Trimming took 1 base from V and 6 from J, leaving 16 bases between them. For the CDR3, the DNA is TGTGCCAGCAGCCAAGTCGCTGGGGTTCATAGCGAGCAGTACTTC. Residues: CASSQVAGVHSEQYF.

This rearrangement joins TRBV27 to TRBJ2-1; the D gene could be TRBD1 or TRBD2 (5 bases each). V was trimmed by 3 bases and J by 0 bases, leaving 12 bases between them. CDR3 length equals 16 residues. Germline-derived CDR1 and CDR2 are MNHEY and SMNVEV (reference sequence). CDR3 coding DNA: TGTGCCAGCAGTTTGGCCGGGACCAACTCCTACAATGAGCAGTTCTTC. It is translated as CASSLAGTNSYNEQFF.

In DNA form, the CDR3 reads TGTGCCAGCAGCCGGCAGGATAAATCCTACGAGCAGTACTTC. It specifies CASSRQDKSYEQYF. The V gene is TRBV5-4, the J gene TRBJ2-7; no firm D call. There are 14 residues in the CDR3. V was clipped by 4 bases and J by 1 base, with 12 bases between them. Germline V CDR1 and CDR2: SGHNT, YYREEE (reference sequence).

V gene TRBV29-1 combines with J gene TRBJ2-1; perhaps TRBD1 as D (6 bases). V lost 4 bases and J 8 bases, leaving 15 bases between the germline ends. This CDR3 has 13 amino acids. CDR1 SQVTM and CDR2 ANQGSEA come from the germline V gene. The CDR3: CSVAYSEGDEQFF. CDR3 bases: TGCAGCGTTGCCTATTCCGAGGGGGATGAGCAGTTCTTC.

Notes on this clone: Other DNA sequences within the sample encode an identical CDR3. The chain joins TRBV6-4 to TRBJ2-3; TRBD2 matches at 9 bases. The ends lost 6 bases at V and 0 bases at J; junction bases unmatched: 4. Germline CDR1 and CDR2: MRHNA and SNTAGT. CDR3 length: 15 amino acids. The CDR3: CASSASGGSTDTQYF. As DNA, the CDR3 is TGTGCCAGCAGCGCCAGCGGGGGGAGCACAGATACGCAGTATTTT.